This T cell receptor (beta chain) was recorded in a study of T cell responses to AZD1222 COVID-19 vaccine. Study results and caveats: Spike-specific TCR breadth and depth grew following two AZD1222 doses.

As concerns this clone: Antigen unknown.

This CDR3 spans 15 amino acids. Germline V gives CDR1 SGHTA, CDR2 FQGTGA. Germline trimming cut 5 bases from V and 10 bases from J; bases unmatched to any gene: 13. Only in-frame clones appear in the TCRdb table, and some are missing; sequencing was by immunoSEQ multiplex PCR. The repertoire includes about 140,000 clones, almost 95% of them detected once, and around 3.5% sits in the top ten. The chain carries TRBV7-3 and TRBJ1-4; TRBD1 matches at 7 bases. This sequence was found in an adult who received the AZD1222 COVID-19 vaccine. The sequencing used peripheral blood, collected 28 days after the second AZD1222 dose. The CDR3 sequence is CASSPWDSEFVKLFF. DNA for the CDR3: TGTGCCAGCAGCCCATGGGACAGTGAATTTGTAAAACTGTTTTTT.